The 27 T cell receptor beta chains below were found in one sample sequenced in a study. TCRdb passed the RT-PCR reads through MiXCR, listing each CDR3 protein once. The sample carries about 680,000 distinct CDR3 sequences, 14% recorded once. Sequencing input: memory CD4+ T cells from blood. All receptors derive from a female donor in good health, serving as a healthy control.

This clonotype was seen only a few times. The V and J genes are TRBV3-1 and TRBJ2-1; either TRBD1 or TRBD2 may fit D (5 bases each). The CDR3 contains 18 residues. The V gene's germline CDR1 is LGHDT and CDR2 YNNKEL (reference sequence). With 3 bases removed from V and 0 bases from J, the gap between germline ends came to 18 bases. This CDR3 is CASSHASPGPPSYNEQFF. The CDR3 DNA follows: TGTGCCAGCAGCCATGCCTCCCCGGGACCACCCTCCTACAATGAGCAGTTCTTC.

Details on this clonotype: One junction end disagrees with the germline gene, perhaps due to a read error. The V call is TRBV6-1, the J call TRBJ1-5; 7 bases match TRBD1. The length of the CDR3 is 15 residues. Germline V gene sequence: CDR1 MNHNS, CDR2 SASEGT. CDR3 region: CASSGGQFRNQPQHF. As DNA, the CDR3 is TGTGCTAGCAGTGGGGGACAGTTTCGCAATCAGCCCCAGCATTTT.

This clonotype appeared many times. This chain uses TRBV4-3 with TRBJ1-2; no firm D call. Germline CDR1 reads LGHNA; CDR2 reads YSLEER. The V gene lost 3 bases and the J gene lost 4 bases, with 18 bases spanning the gap. The CDR3 loop spans 16 amino acids. This CDR3 is CASSHDWRGSPYGYTF. The CDR3 nucleotides read TGCGCCAGCAGCCACGATTGGAGAGGGAGCCCCTATGGCTACACCTTC.

A few counts support this clonotype. V usage is TRBV20-1 and J usage is TRBJ2-5, with 9 bases lining up with TRBD2. V gave up 3 bases and J gave up 4 bases; unmatched junction bases: 9. The CDR3 is 15 amino acids. The germline V gene encodes CDR1 DFQATT and CDR2 SNEGSKA (reference sequence). CDR3 coding DNA: TGCAGTGCTAGTATAGGTAGCGGGAGCTCAGAGACCCAGTACTTC. Its protein is CSASIGSGSSETQYF.

V and J are TRBV19 and TRBJ1-1; D is undetermined. The length of the CDR3 is 13 residues. CDR1 is LNHDA, CDR2 SQIVND, per germline (reference sequence). Between the trimmed V and J ends, which lost 9 bases and 1 base, there was a span of 12 bases. The CDR3 protein is CASRPMSNTEAFF. The CDR3 DNA is TGTGCCAGCAGACCAATGTCGAACACTGAAGCTTTCTTT.

This clonotype was detected only a few times. V and J are TRBV28 and TRBJ2-2; tentatively, D is TRBD2 (5 bases). The CDR3 consists of 15 residues. Germline CDR1 is MDHEN and CDR2 is SYDVKM. Trimming shortened V by 7 bases and J by 0 bases, and 12 bases separated the two germline ends. The DNA of the CDR3 is TGTGCCAGCATCCTTGGGAGCGCGAACACCGGGGAGCTGTTTTTT. This encodes CASILGSANTGELFF. The whole variable domain, filled in from reference TRBV28 and TRBJ2-2, reads DVKVTQSSRYLVKRTGEKVFLECVQDMDHENMFWYRQDPGLGLRLIYFSYDVKMKEKGDIPEGYSVSREKKERFSLILESASTNQTSMYLCASILGSANTGELFFGEGSRLTVL.

This chain connects TRBV4-2 to TRBJ2-5; D is unclear. V was shortened by 1 base and J by 4 bases, with 16 bases between the two germline ends. The germline CDR1 and CDR2 sequences are LGHNA and YNFKEQ. There are 16 residues in the CDR3. CDR3 loop: CASSQGQAEVLETQYF. Written as DNA, the CDR3 is TGTGCCAGCAGCCAAGGTCAGGCAGAGGTATTAGAGACCCAGTACTTC.

The chain has TRBV3-1 and TRBJ2-1, with 8 positions matching TRBD2. The CDR3 consists of 16 residues. Germline values: CDR1 LGHDT, CDR2 YNNKEL (reference sequence). V trimming: 1 base; J trimming: 2 bases; junction bases outside the gene matches: 4. The CDR3 loop reads CASSQVRAGAYNEQFF. CDR3 DNA: TGTGCCAGCAGCCAAGTTAGAGCGGGAGCCTACAATGAGCAGTTCTTC.

The chain couples TRBV5-1 to TRBJ2-5, with TRBD1 matching over 7 bases. J lost 5 bases, V lost 1 base, and 5 bases had no gene match. Germline values: CDR1 SGHRS, CDR2 YFSETQ. The CDR3 sequence is 14 residues long. CDR3 sequence reads: CASSLRGRWETQYF. The CDR3 DNA reads as TGCGCCAGCAGCTTGAGGGGGCGTTGGGAGACCCAGTACTTC.

Note on this clonotype: Since a much larger clone is just one base distant, this may be a read error. The rearrangement uses TRBV2 and TRBJ2-3; 11 positions match TRBD2. V lost 5 bases to trimming and J lost 4 bases; unmatched junction nucleotides: 8. The CDR3 has 16 amino acids. The germline CDR1 and CDR2 sequences are SNHLY and FYNNEI. The DNA of the CDR3 is TGTGCCAGCAGTCTTCTAGCGGGAGGTGGGTCAGATACGCAGTATTTT. As protein: CASSLLAGGGSDTQYF.

The rearrangement uses TRBV6-1 and TRBJ2-4; D call uncertain. The V gene lost 2 bases and the J gene lost 8 bases, with 13 bases spanning the gap. The CDR3 is 14 amino acids. Germline CDR1 MNHNS, CDR2 SASEGT. CDR3 DNA sequence: TGTGCCAGCAGTGAACGTTTGGGGATGCACATTCAGTACTTC. Its protein is CASSERLGMHIQYF.

The sample holds many counts of this clonotype. This chain links TRBV12-3 or TRBV12-4 with TRBJ1-2; a weak D match, TRBD1 (5 bases). The CDR3 is made up of 16 amino acids. Trimming took off 1 base at V and 3 bases at J, with 15 bases between the two ends. The CDR3 DNA follows: TGTGCCAGCAGTTTAGTGATGGGACCAAAACACTATGGCTACACCTTC. Protein sequence: CASSLVMGPKHYGYTF.

This clonotype was counted only a few times. The rearrangement joins TRBV12-3 or TRBV12-4 to TRBJ2-7; 9 bases are a match to TRBD2. V shed 6 bases and J 6 bases; nucleotides not matched to a gene: 12. The CDR3 has 15 residues. The CDR3: CASSLTSGLSGEQYF. CDR3 sequence (DNA): TGTGCCAGCAGCCTGACTAGCGGATTATCTGGCGAGCAGTACTTC.

In its sample, this clonotype was seen many times. This sequence joins TRBV4-1 and TRBJ2-3; D is undetermined. CDR3 length equals 13 residues. Trimming left V 0 bases short and J 6 bases short, with 7 bases between. Germline values: CDR1 MGHRA, CDR2 YSYEKL. DNA for the CDR3: TGCGCCAGCAGCCAAGATGGGCCCGATACGCAGTATTTT. Translated: CASSQDGPDTQYF.

In this sample, this clonotype turned up many times. This chain uses TRBV24-1 with TRBJ1-5, with no clear D. V was shortened by 6 bases and J by 7 bases, with 12 bases between the two germline ends. CDR1 KGHDR and CDR2 SFDVKD come from the germline V gene. There are 13 residues in the CDR3. This CDR3 reads CATSWGDLQPQHF. CDR3 nucleotides: TGTGCCACCAGTTGGGGAGACTTACAGCCCCAGCATTTT.

The rearrangement uses TRBV20-1 and TRBJ2-1; 10 bases agree with TRBD2. There are 14 residues in the CDR3. Germline-derived CDR1 and CDR2 are DFQATT and SNEGSKA (reference sequence). Trimming removed 2 bases from V and 8 bases from J; junction bases left unmatched: 6. Here the CDR3 reads CSARSLAGVHEQFF. The CDR3 DNA sequence: TGCAGTGCTAGAAGTCTAGCGGGAGTCCATGAGCAGTTCTTC.

In its sample, this clonotype was seen a few times. J is TRBJ2-5 and V is TRBV30; TRBD1 agrees at 9 bases. J was trimmed by 1 base and V by 0 bases; bases with no gene match: 6. This CDR3 comprises 16 residues. Germline values: CDR1 GTSNPN, CDR2 SVGIG (reference sequence). CDR3 DNA: TGTGCCTGGAGTGTCAGGGACAGGGACATCCAAGAGACCCAGTACTTC. This encodes CAWSVRDRDIQETQYF.

The V and J genes are TRBV6-2 or TRBV6-3 and TRBJ1-1; D is possibly TRBD1 (6 bases). The CDR3 contains 15 residues. Germline-derived CDR1 and CDR2 are MNHEY and SVGEGT. Trimming removed 7 bases from V and 4 bases from J, with 19 bases in between. CDR3 amino acids: CASTPTLGGGTEAFF. The CDR3 bases are TGTGCCAGCACCCCAACATTAGGAGGGGGCACTGAAGCTTTCTTT.

The chain combines TRBV24-1 with TRBJ2-2, with 7 positions matching TRBD2. The CDR3 length is 16 residues. Germline trimming cut 4 bases from V and 3 bases from J; bases unmatched to any gene: 7. Germline lookup yields CDR1 KGHDR and CDR2 SFDVKD. The CDR3 loop reads CATSDPSGMDTGELFF. The CDR3 DNA is TGTGCCACCAGTGACCCTAGCGGAATGGACACCGGGGAGCTGTTTTTT.

The chain is built from TRBV20-1 and TRBJ1-1, with D unclear. This CDR3 has 12 amino acids. Trimming took 5 bases from V and 1 from J, leaving 8 bases between them. Germline V gene sequence: CDR1 DFQATT, CDR2 SNEGSKA (reference sequence). This chain's CDR3 is CSASTPNTEAFF. The CDR3 bases are TGCAGTGCTTCAACACCGAACACTGAAGCTTTCTTT.

This clonotype was picked up many times. The rearrangement uses TRBV20-1 and TRBJ2-1, with TRBD2 identical over 7 bases. The J segment lost 2 bases and the V segment lost 2 bases, leaving 9 bases of the junction unmatched. From germline, CDR1 is DFQATT and CDR2 SNEGSKA (reference sequence). There are 16 residues in the CDR3. As DNA, the CDR3 is TGCAGTGCTAGACCCCTGACTAGCCGTACCTACAATGAGCAGTTCTTC. It specifies CSARPLTSRTYNEQFF.

This clonotype was observed a few times. This sequence joins TRBV28 and TRBJ2-5; 7 bases line up with TRBD2. Germline V gene data show CDR1 as MDHEN and CDR2 as SYDVKM. After removal of 7 bases from V and 9 bases from J, the junction contained 8 bases not matched to a gene. The CDR3 is made up of 12 amino acids. CDR3 nucleotide sequence: TGTGCCAGCACGCGGCGGGGGATGGCCCAGTACTTC. Translation: CASTRRGMAQYF.

This clonotype appeared many times. The V call is TRBV6-5, the J call TRBJ2-2; D call uncertain. This CDR3 has 13 amino acids. CDR1 and CDR2 (germline): MNHEY, SVGAGI. V gave up 2 bases and J gave up 4 bases, with 5 bases separating them. This chain's CDR3 is CASSYGITGELFF. The CDR3 DNA sequence: TGTGCCAGCAGTTACGGGATCACCGGGGAGCTGTTTTTT.

This clonotype was detected only a few times. V gene TRBV21-1 combines with J gene TRBJ1-1; the D call TRBD1 from the table was never checked on the DNA. TRBV21-1 is flagged as a pseudogene. CDR3 length equals 17 residues. Here the CDR3 reads CASSKVRDRGLDTEAFF. The CDR3 DNA reads as TGTGCCAGCAGCAAAGTGAGGGACAGGGGCCTTGACACTGAAGCTTTCTTT.

This clonotype turned up a few times. The chain couples TRBV7-2 to TRBJ2-6; 10 bases line up with TRBD1. J gave up 0 bases and V 1 base, and 3 bases lay outside the gene matches. The CDR3 has 18 amino acids. Germline-derived CDR1 and CDR2 are SGHTA and FQGNSA. CDR3 sequence: CASSLVGQGVSGANVLTF. The CDR3 nucleotides read TGTGCCAGCAGCTTAGTCGGACAGGGGGTCTCTGGGGCCAACGTCCTGACTTTC.

There are many counts of this clonotype. This chain links TRBV15 with TRBJ2-1, with 7 nucleotides matching TRBD2. Germline lookup yields CDR1 LNHNV and CDR2 YYDKDF (reference sequence). V trimming: 0 bases; J trimming: 4 bases; junction bases outside the gene matches: 6. The CDR3 runs to 16 residues. The CDR3 DNA reads TGTGCCACCAGCAGAGATCCGGGAGGCCGGTACAATGAGCAGTTCTTC. Residues: CATSRDPGGRYNEQFF.

A few counts support this clonotype. V is TRBV5-1 and J is TRBJ2-2, with D maybe TRBD1 (5 bases). Germline CDR1 reads SGHRS; CDR2 reads YFSETQ. V was clipped by 7 bases and J by 0 bases, with 10 bases between them. The CDR3 contains 14 residues. The CDR3 spells CASWVGPNTGELFF. DNA of the CDR3: TGCGCCAGCTGGGTGGGGCCGAACACCGGGGAGCTGTTTTTT.